The T cell receptor beta chain under discussion was sequenced for a study of T cells in Graves' hyperthyroidism and ophthalmopathy. General study results and limits: Prediction of ophthalmopathy progression came a median approximately 6.6 months pre-onset. From stable hyperthyroidism, ophthalmopathy was set apart by a 13 V-J model.

An approximately 10 ml volume of fresh peripheral blood provided the PBMCs. This clonotype was found many times. The antigen is undetermined. The CDR3 totals 14 residues. Germline CDR1 reads SNHLY; CDR2 reads FYNNEI. V trimming: 9 bases; J trimming: 4 bases; junction bases outside the gene matches: 8. The investigators amplified TCR beta CDR3 regions from RNA transcripts. A first-round RT-PCR of the TCR CDR3 used the HTBI primer set. TCRdb passed the multiplex PCR reads through MiXCR, listing each CDR3 protein once. The sample gives hundreds of thousands of distinct CDR3 sequences, 11% to 15% of which show up once; roughly 5.7% is in the top ten.

This rearrangement joins TRBV2 to TRBJ2-5, with 10 bases that match TRBD1. Sequencing used blood. The TCR sequence derives from a woman aged 30 to 39 with Graves' hyperthyroidism that later progressed to Graves' ophthalmopathy. The CDR3 sequence is CASELDRGRETQYF. The DNA of the CDR3 is TGTGCCAGTGAACTAGACAGGGGGCGAGAGACCCAGTACTTC.